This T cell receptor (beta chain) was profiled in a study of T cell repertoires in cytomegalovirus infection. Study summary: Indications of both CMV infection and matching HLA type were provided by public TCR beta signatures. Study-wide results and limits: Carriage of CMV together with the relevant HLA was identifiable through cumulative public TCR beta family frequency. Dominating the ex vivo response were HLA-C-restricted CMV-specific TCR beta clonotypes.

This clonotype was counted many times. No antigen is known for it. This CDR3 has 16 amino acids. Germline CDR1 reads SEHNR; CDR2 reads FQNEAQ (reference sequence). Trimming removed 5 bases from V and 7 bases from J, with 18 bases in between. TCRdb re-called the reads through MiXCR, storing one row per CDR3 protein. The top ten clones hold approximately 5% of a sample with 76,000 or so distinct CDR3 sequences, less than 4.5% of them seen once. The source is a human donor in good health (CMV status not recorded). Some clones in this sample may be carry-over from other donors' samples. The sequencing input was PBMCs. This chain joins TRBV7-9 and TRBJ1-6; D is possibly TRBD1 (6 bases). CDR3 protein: CASSPLQARGNSPLHF. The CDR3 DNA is TGTGCCAGCAGCCCACTACAGGCTAGGGGGAATTCACCCCTCCACTTT. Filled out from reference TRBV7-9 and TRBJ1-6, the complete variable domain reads DTGVSQNPRHKITKRGQNVTFRCDPISEHNRLYWYRQTLGQGPEFLTYFQNEAQLEKSRLLSDRFSAERPKGSFSTLEIQRTEQGDSAMYLCASSPLQARGNSPLHFGNGTRLTVT.